A selection of T cell receptor beta chains follows, all from one sample in a study of blood T cell repertoires in COVID-19. Method: immunoSEQ multiplex PCR; TCRdb's copy keeps in-frame clones and lacks some. The sample comprises 180,000 or so clones, around 83% of which are singletons, and roughly 0.99% rests with the top ten. Material for sequencing was peripheral blood. These receptors were collected from a man younger than 30 with acute or convalescent COVID-19. Each CDR3 is given with its conserved first and last residue. A D gene is named only where the DNA matches it firmly. The size of a clone is reported for some rows only, either as once, few or many, or as a class for expanded clones.

12,TRBJ1-1,TRBV5-4,NA,NA,TGTGCCAGCAGCCCCAGTAACACTGAAGCTTTCTTT,CASSPSNTEAFF
14,TRBJ2-3,TRBV6-2/TRBV6-3,TRBD2,few,TGTGCCAGCAGCCTAGCGGGCACCACAGATACGCAGTATTTT,CASSLAGTTDTQYF
14,TRBJ2-2,TRBV30,NA,NA,TGTGCCTGGAGTCCAGGGACGAACACCGGGGAGCTGTTTTTT,CAWSPGTNTGELFF
14,TRBJ1-6,TRBV19,TRBD1,NA,TGTGCCAGCCGGGACAGCCGGATTAGTTCACCCCTCCACTTT,CASRDSRISSPLHF
16,TRBJ1-6,TRBV7-2,TRBD1,once,TGTGCCAGCAGCTTAGGGACAGGGCGTGCTAATTCACCCCTCCACTTT,CASSLGTGRANSPLHF
14,TRBJ1-1,TRBV3-1/TRBV3-2,NA,NA,TGTGCCAGCAGCCAAGATTCGGGGAACACTGAAGCTTTCTTT,CASSQDSGNTEAFF
15,TRBJ2-5,TRBV11-2,TRBD1,NA,TGTGCCAGCAGCTCCCGGACAGGGGGCATAGAGACCCAGTACTTC,CASSSRTGGIETQYF
14,TRBJ1-5,TRBV10-3,TRBD1,NA,TGTGCCATCAGTGAGTCGTCACAGGGGCAGCCCCAGCATTTT,CAISESSQGQPQHF
15,TRBJ2-3,TRBV9,TRBD1,NA,TGTGCCAGCAGCGTAACAGGGGTTTCGACAGATACGCAGTATTTT,CASSVTGVSTDTQYF
18,TRBJ1-2,TRBV30,NA,NA,TGTGCCTGGAGTTCGAATCCGGGTCTTCGGAAGGTTGACTATGGCTACACCTTC,CAWSSNPGLRKVDYGYTF
14,TRBJ1-2,TRBV29-1,NA,NA,TGCAGCGTTGATAGGCTACAGAGCTACTATGGCTACACCTTC,CSVDRLQSYYGYTF
13,TRBJ1-4,TRBV29-1,TRBD1,NA,TGCAGTTGGATGACAGGGATTAATGAAAAACTGTTTTTT,CSWMTGINEKLFF
14,TRBJ2-2,TRBV5-1,NA,NA,TGCGCCAGCCGGGACAAACCGAACACCGGGGAGCTGTTTTTT,CASRDKPNTGELFF
13,TRBJ2-3,TRBV6-5,TRBD2,NA,TGTGCCAGCACCGCCGGGGGGGCGGGTACGCAGTATTTT,CASTAGGAGTQYF